The source of this T cell receptor beta chain is a study of graft-versus-host responses after intestinal transplantation. Overall study context: Recipients underwent multivisceral, liver-intestinal, or isolated intestinal transplants. The recipients all started with anti-thymocyte globulin induction and then took tacrolimus and steroids for roughly three years.

Each mixed lymphocyte reaction held some 200,000 CFSE-labeled responders and some 200,000 irradiated violet-dye-labeled stimulators. This clone qualifies as medium-sized (0.01 to 0.1%). Study results and limitations: Detection of GvH clones occurred in recipient marrow, and some had their first appearance in ileum or blood. Allografts from individuals with graft-donor T cell macrochimerism displayed high graft-versus-host to host-versus-graft clonal ratios.

Generated by immunoSEQ multiplex PCR, the TCRdb table keeps only in-frame clones and is missing some. The data hold 8,000 to 9,500 clones, with around 29% observed a single time. The sequence came from a human patient who received an intestinal transplant. Sequencing used alloreactive CD8+ T cells from a mixed lymphocyte reaction culture, obtained before intestinal transplant. The subset was: CFSE-low proliferating T cells sorted from roughly 6-day pre-transplant mixed lymphocyte reaction (GvH or HvG direction).

In DNA, the CDR3 is TGCGCCAGCAGCCCCCAAGGGGTCTCCTACAATGAGCAGTTCTTC. Residues: CASSPQGVSYNEQFF. This sequence joins TRBV4-1 and TRBJ2-1, with D possibly TRBD1 on 5 matching bases. V was cut by 4 bases and J by 0 bases, with 10 bases left in between. The CDR3 spans 15 residues. Germline V lookup: CDR1 MGHRA, CDR2 YSYEKL.